The following is a T cell receptor (beta chain) sequence with its context. Its matching antigen is unknown. TCRdb used MiXCR to reprocess the 5' RACE reads, holding one entry per CDR3 protein. The sample lists about 340,000 distinct CDR3 sequences; 3% to 4.5% were seen once. The CDR3 has 18 residues. Germline CDR1 and CDR2: SGHVS and FNYEAQ. J gave up 0 bases and V 2 bases, and 9 bases lay outside the gene matches. This sample was taken from a study of T cells after yellow fever vaccination. Overall study findings and caveats: Among primary-vaccination clones, most reappeared after the booster, at just under 98% for CD4 and around 90% for CD8.

The chain employs TRBV7-6 and TRBJ2-1; 8 bases line up with TRBD2. The starting material was PBMCs, obtained 5 days after the yellow fever booster vaccination. The clonotype originates from a man between 18 and 35 years old who received the YFV17D yellow fever vaccine. CDR3 sequence (DNA): TGTGCCAGCAGCTTATTTGGCGGGGGGCCCCACTCCTACAATGAGCAGTTCTTC. It specifies CASSLFGGGPHSYNEQFF.